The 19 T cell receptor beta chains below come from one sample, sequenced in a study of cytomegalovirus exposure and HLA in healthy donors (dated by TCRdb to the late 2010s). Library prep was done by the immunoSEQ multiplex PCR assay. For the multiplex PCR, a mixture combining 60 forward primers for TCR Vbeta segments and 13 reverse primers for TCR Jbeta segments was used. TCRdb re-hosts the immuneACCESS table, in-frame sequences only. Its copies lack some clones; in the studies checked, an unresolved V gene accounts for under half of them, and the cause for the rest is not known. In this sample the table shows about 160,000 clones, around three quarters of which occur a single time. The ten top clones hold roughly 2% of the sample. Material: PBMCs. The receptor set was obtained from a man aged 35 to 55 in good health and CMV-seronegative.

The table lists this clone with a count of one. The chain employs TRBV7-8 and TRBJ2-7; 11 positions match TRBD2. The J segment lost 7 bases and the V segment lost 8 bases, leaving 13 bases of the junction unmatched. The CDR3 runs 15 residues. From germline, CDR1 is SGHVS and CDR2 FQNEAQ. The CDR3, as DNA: TGTGCCAGCTATAGCGGGAGGGTTAAAAGTAGAGAGCAGTACTTC. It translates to CASYSGRVKSREQYF.

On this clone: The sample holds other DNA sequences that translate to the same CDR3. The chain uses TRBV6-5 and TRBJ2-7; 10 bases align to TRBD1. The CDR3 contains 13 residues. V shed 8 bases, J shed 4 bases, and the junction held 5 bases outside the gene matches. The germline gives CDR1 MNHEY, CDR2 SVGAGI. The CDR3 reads CASRDRGPYEQYF. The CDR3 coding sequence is TGTGCCAGCCGGGACAGGGGACCGTACGAGCAGTACTTC.

The CDR3 bases are TGTGCCAGCAGGGCCGCAGGGCTCTACAATGAGCAGTTCTTC. This encodes CASRAAGLYNEQFF. V gene TRBV6-5 combines with J gene TRBJ2-1; a weak D match, TRBD1 (5 bases). Looked up from germline, CDR1 is MNHEY and CDR2 is SVGAGI. Trimming shortened V by 6 bases and J by 3 bases, and 12 bases separated the two germline ends. This CDR3 has 14 amino acids.

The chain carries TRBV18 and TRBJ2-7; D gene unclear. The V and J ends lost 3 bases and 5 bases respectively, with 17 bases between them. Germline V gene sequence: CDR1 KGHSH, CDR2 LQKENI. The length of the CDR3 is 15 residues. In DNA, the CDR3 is TGTGCCAGCTCACCTCGAGCCGAGCCCGAGAACGAGCAGTACTTC. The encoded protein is CASSPRAEPENEQYF.

The CDR3 region has the DNA TGTGCCAGTAGTGAGACCGGGACAGGGGGCGACGAGCAGTACTTC. Protein sequence: CASSETGTGGDEQYF. The chain couples TRBV19 to TRBJ2-7, with 12 positions matching TRBD1. With V trimmed by 5 bases and J by 5 bases, 7 bases remained unmatched. The V gene's germline CDR1 is LNHDA and CDR2 SQIVND (reference sequence). This CDR3 comprises 15 residues.

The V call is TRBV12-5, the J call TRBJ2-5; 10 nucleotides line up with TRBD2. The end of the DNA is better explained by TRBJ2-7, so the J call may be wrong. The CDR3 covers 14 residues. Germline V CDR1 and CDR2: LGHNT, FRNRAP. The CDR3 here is CASGSTSGFYEQYF. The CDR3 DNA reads TGTGCTAGTGGGTCGACTAGCGGGTTCTACGAGCAGTACTTC.

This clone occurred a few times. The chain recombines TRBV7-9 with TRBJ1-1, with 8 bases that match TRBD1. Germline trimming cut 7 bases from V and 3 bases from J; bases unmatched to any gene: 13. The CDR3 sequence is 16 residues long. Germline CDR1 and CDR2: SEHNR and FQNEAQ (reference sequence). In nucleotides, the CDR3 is TGTGCCAGCACCCCCCCCGGTCAGGGGGCGGACACTGAAGCTTTCTTT. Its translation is CASTPPGQGADTEAFF.

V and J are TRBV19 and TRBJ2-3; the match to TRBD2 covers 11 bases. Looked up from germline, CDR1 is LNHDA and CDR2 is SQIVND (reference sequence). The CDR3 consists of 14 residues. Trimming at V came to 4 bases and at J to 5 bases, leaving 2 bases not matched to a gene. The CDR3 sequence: CASSKGLAGDTQYF. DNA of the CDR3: TGTGCCAGTAGTAAAGGACTAGCGGGAGATACGCAGTATTTT.

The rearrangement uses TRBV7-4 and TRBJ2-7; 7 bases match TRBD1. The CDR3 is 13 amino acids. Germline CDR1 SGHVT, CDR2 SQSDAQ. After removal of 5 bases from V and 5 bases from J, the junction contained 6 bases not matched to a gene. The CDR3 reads CASSRGQLNEQYF. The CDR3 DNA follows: TGTGCCAGCAGCCGGGGACAGTTAAACGAGCAGTACTTC.

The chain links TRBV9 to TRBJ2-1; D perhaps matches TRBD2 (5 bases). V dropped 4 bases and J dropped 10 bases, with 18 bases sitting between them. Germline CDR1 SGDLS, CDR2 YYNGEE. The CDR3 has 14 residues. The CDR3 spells CASSPGPSGGEQFF. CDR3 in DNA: TGTGCCAGCAGCCCTGGACCCTCTGGAGGCGAGCAGTTCTTC.

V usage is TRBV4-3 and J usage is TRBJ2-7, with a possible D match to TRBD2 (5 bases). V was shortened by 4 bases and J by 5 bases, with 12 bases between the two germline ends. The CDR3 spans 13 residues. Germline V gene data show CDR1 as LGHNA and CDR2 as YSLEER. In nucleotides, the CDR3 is TGCGCCAGCAGCCGGGTCTCCGGGGACGAGCAGTACTTC. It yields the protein CASSRVSGDEQYF.

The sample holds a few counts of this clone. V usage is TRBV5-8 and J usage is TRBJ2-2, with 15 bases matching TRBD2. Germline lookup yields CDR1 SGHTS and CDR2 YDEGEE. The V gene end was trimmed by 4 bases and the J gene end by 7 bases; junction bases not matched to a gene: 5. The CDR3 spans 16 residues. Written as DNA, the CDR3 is TGTGCCAGCAGCCCGGGACTAGCGGGAGGTAACGGGGAGCTGTTTTTT. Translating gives CASSPGLAGGNGELFF.

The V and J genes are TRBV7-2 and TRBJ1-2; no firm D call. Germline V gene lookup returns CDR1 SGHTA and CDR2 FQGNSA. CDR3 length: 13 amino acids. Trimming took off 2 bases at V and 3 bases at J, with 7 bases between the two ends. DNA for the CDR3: TGTGCCAGCAGCTTACTGTATGACTATGGCTACACCTTC. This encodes CASSLLYDYGYTF.

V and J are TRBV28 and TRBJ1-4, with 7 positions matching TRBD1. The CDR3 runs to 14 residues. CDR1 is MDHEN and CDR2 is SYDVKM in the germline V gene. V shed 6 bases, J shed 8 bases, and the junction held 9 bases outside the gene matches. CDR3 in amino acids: CASRSHRGGEKLFF. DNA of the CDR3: TGTGCCAGCAGATCGCACAGGGGCGGCGAAAAACTGTTTTTT.

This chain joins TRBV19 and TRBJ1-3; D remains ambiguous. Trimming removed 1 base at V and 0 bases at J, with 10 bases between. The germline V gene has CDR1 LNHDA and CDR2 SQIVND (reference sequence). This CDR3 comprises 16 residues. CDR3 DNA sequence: TGTGCCAGTAGTATAGGCGCAAGGAGCTCTGGAAACACCATATATTTT. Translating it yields CASSIGARSSGNTIYF. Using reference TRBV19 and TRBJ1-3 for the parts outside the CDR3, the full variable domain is DGGITQSPKYLFRKEGQNVTLSCEQNLNHDAMYWYRQDPGQGLRLIYYSQIVNDFQKGDIAEGYSVSREKKESFPLTVTSAQKNPTAFYLCASSIGARSSGNTIYFGEGSWLTVV.

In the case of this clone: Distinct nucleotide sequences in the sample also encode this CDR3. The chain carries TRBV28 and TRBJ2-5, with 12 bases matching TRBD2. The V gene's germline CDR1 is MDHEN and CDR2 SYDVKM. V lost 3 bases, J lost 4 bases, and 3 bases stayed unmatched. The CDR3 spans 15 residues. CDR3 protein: CASSLTSGSGETQYF. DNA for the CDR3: TGTGCCAGCAGTTTGACTAGCGGGAGTGGAGAGACCCAGTACTTC. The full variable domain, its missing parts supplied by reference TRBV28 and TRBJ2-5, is DVKVTQSSRYLVKRTGEKVFLECVQDMDHENMFWYRQDPGLGLRLIYFSYDVKMKEKGDIPEGYSVSREKKERFSLILESASTNQTSMYLCASSLTSGSGETQYFGPGTRLLVL.

The CDR3 sequence is CASSRTSGSVTQYF. The CDR3 bases are TGTGCCAGCAGCAGGACTAGCGGGAGCGTGACCCAGTACTTC. The gene calls are TRBV11-3 and TRBJ2-5; 13 bases line up with TRBD2. Germline V lookup: CDR1 SGHNT, CDR2 YENEEA. The CDR3 extends over 14 amino acids. With V trimmed by 5 bases and J by 7 bases, 4 bases remained unmatched.

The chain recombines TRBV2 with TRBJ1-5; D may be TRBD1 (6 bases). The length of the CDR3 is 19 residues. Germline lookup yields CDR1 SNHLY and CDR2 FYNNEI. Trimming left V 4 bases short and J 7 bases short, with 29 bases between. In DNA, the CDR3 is TGTGCCAGCAGTGGCGACAGGTTACCACGGTCTGCGCTACAACAGCCCCAGCATTTT. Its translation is CASSGDRLPRSALQQPQHF.

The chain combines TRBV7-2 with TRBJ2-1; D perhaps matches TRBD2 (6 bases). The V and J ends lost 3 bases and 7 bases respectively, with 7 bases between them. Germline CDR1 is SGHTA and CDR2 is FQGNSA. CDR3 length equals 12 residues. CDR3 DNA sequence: TGTGCCAGCAGCTTCGCGGGAAATGAGCAGTTCTTC. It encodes CASSFAGNEQFF.